This TCR beta chain was retrieved from a study of beta chain features in type 1 diabetes. Whole-study findings and limits: Shortening of TCRB CDR3s, moderate but significant, appeared in all four CD4+ subsets of Type 1 diabetes patients.

Germline lookup yields CDR1 GTSNPN and CDR2 SVGIG (reference sequence). V was clipped by 4 bases and J by 12 bases, with 21 bases between them. This CDR3 contains 13 residues. On this clone: Its antigen is currently unknown.

Expressed TCRB transcripts were sequenced, since all the RNA that had been isolated was reverse transcribed. This table comes from immunoSEQ multiplex PCR, and its TCRdb copy is limited to in-frame clones, with some not included. The table includes some 700,000 clones, around 15% detected once. The receptor comes from a man between 18 and 35 years old with type 1 diabetes. Sample: naive CD4+ T cells from blood. J is TRBJ1-1 and V is TRBV30; tentative D call: TRBD1 (5 bases). This chain's CDR3 is CAWTLEGPGLTFF. CDR3 DNA: TGTGCCTGGACCCTGGAGGGACCCGGTTTGACTTTCTTT.